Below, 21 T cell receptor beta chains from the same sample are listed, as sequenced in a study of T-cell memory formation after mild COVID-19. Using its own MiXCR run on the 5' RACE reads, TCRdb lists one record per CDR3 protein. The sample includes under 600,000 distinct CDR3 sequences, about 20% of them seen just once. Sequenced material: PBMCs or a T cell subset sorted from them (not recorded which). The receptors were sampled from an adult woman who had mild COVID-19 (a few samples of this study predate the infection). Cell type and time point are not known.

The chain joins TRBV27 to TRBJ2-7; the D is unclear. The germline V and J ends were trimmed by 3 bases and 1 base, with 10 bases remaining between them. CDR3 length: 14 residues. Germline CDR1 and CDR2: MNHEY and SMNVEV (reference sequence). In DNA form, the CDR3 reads TGTGCCAGCAGTTTTTGGGGTAGGTCCTACGAGCAGTACTTC. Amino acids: CASSFWGRSYEQYF.

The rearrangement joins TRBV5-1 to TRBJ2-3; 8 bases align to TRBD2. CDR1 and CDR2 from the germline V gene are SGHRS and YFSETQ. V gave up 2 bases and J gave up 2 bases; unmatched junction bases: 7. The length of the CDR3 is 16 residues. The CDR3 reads CASSFNGLALTDTQYF. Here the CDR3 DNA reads TGCGCCAGCAGCTTCAACGGACTAGCTCTCACAGATACGCAGTATTTT.

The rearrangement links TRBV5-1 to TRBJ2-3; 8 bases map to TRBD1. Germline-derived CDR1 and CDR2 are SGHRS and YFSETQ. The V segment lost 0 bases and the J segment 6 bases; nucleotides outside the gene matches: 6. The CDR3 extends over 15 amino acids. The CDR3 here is CASSLGATGVDTQYF. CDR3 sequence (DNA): TGCGCCAGCAGCTTGGGGGCGACAGGGGTGGATACGCAGTATTTT.

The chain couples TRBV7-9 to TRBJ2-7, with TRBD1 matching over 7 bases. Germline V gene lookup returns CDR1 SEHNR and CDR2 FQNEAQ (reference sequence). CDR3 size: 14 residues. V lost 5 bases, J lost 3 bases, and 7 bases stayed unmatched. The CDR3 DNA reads TGTGCCAGCAGCCACCGGGACAGTTACTACGAGCAGTACTTC. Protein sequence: CASSHRDSYYEQYF.

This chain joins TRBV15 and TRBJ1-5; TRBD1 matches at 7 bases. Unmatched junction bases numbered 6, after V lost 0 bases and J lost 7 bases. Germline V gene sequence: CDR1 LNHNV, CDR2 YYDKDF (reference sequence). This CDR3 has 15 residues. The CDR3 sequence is CATSREDRLRQPQHF. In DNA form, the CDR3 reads TGTGCCACCAGCAGAGAGGACAGGTTGAGACAGCCCCAGCATTTT.

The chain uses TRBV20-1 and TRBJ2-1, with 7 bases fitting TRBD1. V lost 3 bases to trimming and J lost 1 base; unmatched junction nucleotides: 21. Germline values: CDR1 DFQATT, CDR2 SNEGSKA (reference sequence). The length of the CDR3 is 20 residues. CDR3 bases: TGCAGTGCTAGGGGGACCGATGAGGGGGCGAGATACATGTCCTACAATGAGCAGTTCTTC. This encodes CSARGTDEGARYMSYNEQFF.

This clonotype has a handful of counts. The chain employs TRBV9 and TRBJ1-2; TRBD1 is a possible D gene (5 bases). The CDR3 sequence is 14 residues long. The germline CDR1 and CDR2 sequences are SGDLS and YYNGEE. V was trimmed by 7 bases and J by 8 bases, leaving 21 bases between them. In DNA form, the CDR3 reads TGTGCCAGCGGGGGATCCTTCCACCTCGAGGGCTACACCTTC. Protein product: CASGGSFHLEGYTF.

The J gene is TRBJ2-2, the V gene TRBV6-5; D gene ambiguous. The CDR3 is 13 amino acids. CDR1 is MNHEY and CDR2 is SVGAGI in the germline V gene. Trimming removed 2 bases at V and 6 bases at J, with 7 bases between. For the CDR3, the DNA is TGTGCCAGCAGTTACAGCCCAGCCGGGGAGCTGTTTTTT. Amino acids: CASSYSPAGELFF.

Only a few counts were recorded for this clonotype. The CDR3 here is CASSDLNEQYF. The CDR3 DNA follows: TGTGCCAGCAGTGACCTCAACGAGCAGTACTTC. The chain links TRBV6-1 to TRBJ2-7; D not resolved. The V gene's germline CDR1 is MNHNS and CDR2 SASEGT. The V end was cut by 3 bases, the J end by 5 bases, with 5 bases between. The CDR3 consists of 11 residues.

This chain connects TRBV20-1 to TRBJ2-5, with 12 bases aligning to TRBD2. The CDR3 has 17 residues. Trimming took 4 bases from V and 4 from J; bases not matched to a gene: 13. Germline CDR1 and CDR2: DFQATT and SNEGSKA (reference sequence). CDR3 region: CSATMTSGGGGVETQYF. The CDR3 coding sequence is TGCAGTGCTACTATGACTAGCGGGGGCGGCGGGGTAGAGACCCAGTACTTC.

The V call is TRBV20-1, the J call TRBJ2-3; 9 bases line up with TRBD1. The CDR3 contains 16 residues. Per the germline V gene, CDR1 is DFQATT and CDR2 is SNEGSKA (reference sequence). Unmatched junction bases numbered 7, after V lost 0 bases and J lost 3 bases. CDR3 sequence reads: CSARDYRGRGTDTQYF. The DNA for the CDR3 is TGCAGTGCTAGAGATTACAGGGGGCGAGGGACAGATACGCAGTATTTT.

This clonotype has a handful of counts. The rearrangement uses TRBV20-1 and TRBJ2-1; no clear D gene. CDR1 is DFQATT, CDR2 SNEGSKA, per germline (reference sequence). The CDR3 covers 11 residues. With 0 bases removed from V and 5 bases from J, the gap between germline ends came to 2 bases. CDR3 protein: CSARDNNEQFF. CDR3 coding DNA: TGCAGTGCTAGAGATAACAATGAGCAGTTCTTC.

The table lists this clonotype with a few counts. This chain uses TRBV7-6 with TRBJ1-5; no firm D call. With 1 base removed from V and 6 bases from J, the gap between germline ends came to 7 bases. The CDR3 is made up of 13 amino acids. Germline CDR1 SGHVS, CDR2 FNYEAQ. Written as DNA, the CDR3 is TGTGCCAGCAGCTTAGATGCAGGTCAGCCCCAGCATTTT. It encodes CASSLDAGQPQHF.

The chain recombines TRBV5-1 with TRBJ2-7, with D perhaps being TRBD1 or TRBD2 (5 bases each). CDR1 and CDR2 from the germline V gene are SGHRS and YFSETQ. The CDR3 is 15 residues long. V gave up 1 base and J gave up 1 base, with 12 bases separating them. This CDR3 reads CASSLPQGGSYEQYF. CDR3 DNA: TGCGCCAGCAGCTTGCCGCAGGGCGGGTCCTACGAGCAGTACTTC.

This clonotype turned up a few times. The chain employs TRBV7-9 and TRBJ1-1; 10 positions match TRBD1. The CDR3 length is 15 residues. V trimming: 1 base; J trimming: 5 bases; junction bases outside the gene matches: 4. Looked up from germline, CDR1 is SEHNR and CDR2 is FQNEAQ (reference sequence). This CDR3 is CASSLEGQGGTEAFF. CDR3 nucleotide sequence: TGTGCCAGCAGCTTAGAAGGACAGGGGGGGACTGAAGCTTTCTTT.

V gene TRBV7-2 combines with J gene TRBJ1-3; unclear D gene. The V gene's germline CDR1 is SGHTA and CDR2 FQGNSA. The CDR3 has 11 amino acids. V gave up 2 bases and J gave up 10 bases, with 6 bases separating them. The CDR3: CASSLYWTIYF. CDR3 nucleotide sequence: TGTGCCAGCAGCTTATATTGGACCATATATTTT.

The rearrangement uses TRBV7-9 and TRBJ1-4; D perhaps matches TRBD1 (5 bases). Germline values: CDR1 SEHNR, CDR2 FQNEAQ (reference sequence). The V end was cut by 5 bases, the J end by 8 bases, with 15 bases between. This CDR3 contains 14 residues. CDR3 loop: CASSGSGGGEKLFF. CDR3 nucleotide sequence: TGTGCCAGCAGCGGCAGCGGGGGTGGGGAAAAACTGTTTTTT.

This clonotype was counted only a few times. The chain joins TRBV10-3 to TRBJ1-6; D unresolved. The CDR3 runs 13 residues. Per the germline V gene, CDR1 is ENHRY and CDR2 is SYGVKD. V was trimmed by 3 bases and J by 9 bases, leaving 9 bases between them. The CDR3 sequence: CAISDFTVSPLHF. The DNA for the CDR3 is TGTGCCATCAGTGATTTCACGGTTTCACCCCTCCACTTT.

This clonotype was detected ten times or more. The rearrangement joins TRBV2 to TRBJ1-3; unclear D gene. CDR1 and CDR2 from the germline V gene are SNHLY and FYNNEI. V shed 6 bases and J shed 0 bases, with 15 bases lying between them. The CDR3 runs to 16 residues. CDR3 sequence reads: CASRDTGFISGNTIYF. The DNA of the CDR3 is TGTGCCAGCAGAGATACTGGGTTCATCTCTGGAAACACCATATATTTT.

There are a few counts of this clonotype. CDR3 nucleotides: TGTGCCAGCAGCGCGGTAGACCCCTACAATGAGCAGTTCTTC. It codes for CASSAVDPYNEQFF. The chain couples TRBV7-9 to TRBJ2-1; D gene ambiguous. V lost 5 bases and J lost 2, with 10 bases in between. CDR3 size: 14 residues. Germline V gives CDR1 SEHNR, CDR2 FQNEAQ (reference sequence).

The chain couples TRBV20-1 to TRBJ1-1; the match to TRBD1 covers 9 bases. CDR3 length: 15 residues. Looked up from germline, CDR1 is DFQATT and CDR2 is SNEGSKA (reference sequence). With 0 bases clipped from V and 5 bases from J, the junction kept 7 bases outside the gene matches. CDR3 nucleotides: TGCAGTGCTAGAGATCGAACAGGGGGCGTTACTGAAGCTTTCTTT. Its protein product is CSARDRTGGVTEAFF.